This T cell receptor beta chain is drawn from a study of neurological immune-mediated disorders. This clonotype was observed many times. Its antigen is as yet unknown. Study-wide findings and caveats: Phylogenetic grouping assigned the repertoires of 18 of 34 multiple sclerosis patients to a single related-CDR3 cluster, which may represent a signature.

Germline V gene data show CDR1 as SGHRS and CDR2 as YFSETQ. Trimming cost V 6 bases and J 8 bases; bases outside gene matches: 10. The CDR3 loop spans 14 amino acids. TCRdb processed the 5' RACE reads anew with MiXCR; each CDR3 protein has one entry. The sample has fewer than 85,000 distinct CDR3 sequences, about 5% seen once. This TCR was sampled from a woman in her 30s with multiple sclerosis. The chain employs TRBV5-1 and TRBJ2-1, with 8 bases fitting TRBD2. The sequenced material came from PBMCs. The DNA for the CDR3 is TGCGCCAGCACCTTTGGGACTAGAATGTATGAGCAGTTCTTC. It translates to CASTFGTRMYEQFF.